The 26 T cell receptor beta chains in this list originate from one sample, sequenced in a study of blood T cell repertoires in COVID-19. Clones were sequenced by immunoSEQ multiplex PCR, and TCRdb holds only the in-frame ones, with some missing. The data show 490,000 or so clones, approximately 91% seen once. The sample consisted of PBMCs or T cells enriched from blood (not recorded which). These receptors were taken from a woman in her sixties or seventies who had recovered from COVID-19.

CDR3 loop: CASSIKGGQFF. For the CDR3, the DNA is TGTGCCAGTAGTATTAAGGGAGGGCAGTTCTTC. The chain combines TRBV19 with TRBJ2-1; D may be TRBD2 (6 bases). V lost 3 bases to trimming and J lost 12 bases, with 9 bases between them. Germline CDR1 and CDR2: LNHDA and SQIVND (reference sequence). This CDR3 is 11 amino acids long.

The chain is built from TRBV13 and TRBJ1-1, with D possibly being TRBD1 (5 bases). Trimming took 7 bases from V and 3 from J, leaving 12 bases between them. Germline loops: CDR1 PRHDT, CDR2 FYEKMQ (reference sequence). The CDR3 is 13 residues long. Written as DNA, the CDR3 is TGTGCCAGCACCCAGGGTACCCACACTGAAGCTTTCTTT. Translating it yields CASTQGTHTEAFF.

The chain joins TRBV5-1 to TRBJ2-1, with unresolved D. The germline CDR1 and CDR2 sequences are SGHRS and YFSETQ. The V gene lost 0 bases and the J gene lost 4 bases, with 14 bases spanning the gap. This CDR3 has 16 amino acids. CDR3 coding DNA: TGCGCCAGCAGCTTGGTTTGGCCAGGCCCGTACAATGAGCAGTTCTTC. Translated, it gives CASSLVWPGPYNEQFF.

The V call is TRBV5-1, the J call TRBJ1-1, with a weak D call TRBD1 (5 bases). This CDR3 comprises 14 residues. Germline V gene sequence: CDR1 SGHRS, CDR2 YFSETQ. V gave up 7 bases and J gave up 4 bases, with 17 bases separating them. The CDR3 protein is CASRPLGGGTEAFF. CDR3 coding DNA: TGCGCCAGCCGACCTCTGGGGGGGGGCACTGAAGCTTTCTTT.

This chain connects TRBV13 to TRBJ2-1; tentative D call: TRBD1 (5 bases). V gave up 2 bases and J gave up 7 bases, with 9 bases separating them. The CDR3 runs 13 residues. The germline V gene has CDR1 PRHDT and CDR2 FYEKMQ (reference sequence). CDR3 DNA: TGTGCCAGCAGCTTAATCACAGGTAATGAGCAGTTCTTC. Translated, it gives CASSLITGNEQFF.

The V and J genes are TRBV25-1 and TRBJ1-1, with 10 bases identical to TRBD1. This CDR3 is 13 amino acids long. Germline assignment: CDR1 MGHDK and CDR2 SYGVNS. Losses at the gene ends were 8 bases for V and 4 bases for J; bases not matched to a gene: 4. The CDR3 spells CASGTGAITEAFF. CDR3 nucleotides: TGTGCCAGCGGGACAGGGGCGATCACTGAAGCTTTCTTT.

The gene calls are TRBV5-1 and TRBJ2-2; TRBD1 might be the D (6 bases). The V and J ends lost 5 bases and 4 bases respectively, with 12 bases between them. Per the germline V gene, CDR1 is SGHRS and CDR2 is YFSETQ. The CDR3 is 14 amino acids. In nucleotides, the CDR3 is TGCGCCAGCAGGTTAGGGACAAGCACCGGGGAGCTGTTTTTT. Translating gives CASRLGTSTGELFF.

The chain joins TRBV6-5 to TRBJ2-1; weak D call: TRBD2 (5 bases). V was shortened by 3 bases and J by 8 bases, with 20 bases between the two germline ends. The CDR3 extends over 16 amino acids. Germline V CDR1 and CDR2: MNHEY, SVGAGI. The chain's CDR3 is CASSYLPDSLRHEQFF. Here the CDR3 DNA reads TGTGCCAGCAGTTATCTCCCGGACTCCCTTAGGCATGAGCAGTTCTTC.

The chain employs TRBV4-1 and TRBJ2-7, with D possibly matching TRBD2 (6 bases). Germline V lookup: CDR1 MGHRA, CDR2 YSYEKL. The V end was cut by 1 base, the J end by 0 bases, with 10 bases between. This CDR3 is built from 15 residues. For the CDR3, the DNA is TGCGCCAGCAGCCAAGTTTATAGCGGCTCCTACGAGCAGTACTTC. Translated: CASSQVYSGSYEQYF.

The CDR3 sequence: CASSLEVHRSAEQFF. In DNA, the CDR3 is TGTGCCAGCTCACTGGAGGTCCACCGGTCAGCTGAGCAGTTCTTC. J is TRBJ2-1 and V is TRBV18; weak D call: TRBD2 (5 bases). The CDR3 has 15 amino acids. Germline CDR1 KGHSH, CDR2 LQKENI. Trimming took 4 bases from V and 9 from J, leaving 19 bases between them.

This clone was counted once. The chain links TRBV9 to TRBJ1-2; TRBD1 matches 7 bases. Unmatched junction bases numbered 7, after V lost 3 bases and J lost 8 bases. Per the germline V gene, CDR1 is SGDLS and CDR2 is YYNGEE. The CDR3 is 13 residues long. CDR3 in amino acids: CASSGDSGRGYTF. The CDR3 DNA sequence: TGTGCCAGCAGCGGGGACAGCGGTCGGGGCTACACCTTC.

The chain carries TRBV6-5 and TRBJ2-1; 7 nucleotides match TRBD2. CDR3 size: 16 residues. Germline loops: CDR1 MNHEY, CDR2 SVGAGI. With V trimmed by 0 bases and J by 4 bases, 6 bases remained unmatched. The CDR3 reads CASSYSTAGDYNEQFF. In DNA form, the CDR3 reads TGTGCCAGCAGTTACTCGACGGCGGGGGATTACAATGAGCAGTTCTTC.

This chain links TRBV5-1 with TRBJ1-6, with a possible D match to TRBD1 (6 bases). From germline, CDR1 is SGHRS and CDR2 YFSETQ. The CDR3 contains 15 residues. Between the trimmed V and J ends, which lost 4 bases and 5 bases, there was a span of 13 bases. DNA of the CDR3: TGCGCCAGCAGCCTACAGGGAGGGGATAATTCACCCCTCCACTTT. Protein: CASSLQGGDNSPLHF.

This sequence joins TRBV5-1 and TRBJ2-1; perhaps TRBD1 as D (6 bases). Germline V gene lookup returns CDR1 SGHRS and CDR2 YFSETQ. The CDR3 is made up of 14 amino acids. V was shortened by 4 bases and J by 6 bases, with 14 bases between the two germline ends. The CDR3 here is CASSNLTGPNEQFF. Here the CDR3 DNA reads TGCGCCAGCAGCAATCTGACAGGCCCCAATGAGCAGTTCTTC.

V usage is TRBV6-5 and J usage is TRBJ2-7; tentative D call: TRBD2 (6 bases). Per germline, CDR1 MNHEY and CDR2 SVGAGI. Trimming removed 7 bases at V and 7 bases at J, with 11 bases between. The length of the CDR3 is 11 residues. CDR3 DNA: TGTGCCAGCACCGTTGGAGGGGAGCAGTACTTC. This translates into CASTVGGEQYF.

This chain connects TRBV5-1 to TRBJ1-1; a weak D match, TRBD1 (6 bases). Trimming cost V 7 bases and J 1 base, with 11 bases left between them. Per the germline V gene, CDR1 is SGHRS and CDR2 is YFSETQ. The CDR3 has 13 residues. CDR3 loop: CASLDRPNTEAFF. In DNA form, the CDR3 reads TGCGCCAGCCTAGACAGGCCGAACACTGAAGCTTTCTTT.

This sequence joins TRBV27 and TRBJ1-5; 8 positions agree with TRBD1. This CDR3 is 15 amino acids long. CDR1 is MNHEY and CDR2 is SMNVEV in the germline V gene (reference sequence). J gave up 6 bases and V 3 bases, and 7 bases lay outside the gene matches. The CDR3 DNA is TGTGCCAGCAGTTTCGGGCAGGGGGCGGGTCAGCCCCAGCATTTT. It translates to CASSFGQGAGQPQHF.

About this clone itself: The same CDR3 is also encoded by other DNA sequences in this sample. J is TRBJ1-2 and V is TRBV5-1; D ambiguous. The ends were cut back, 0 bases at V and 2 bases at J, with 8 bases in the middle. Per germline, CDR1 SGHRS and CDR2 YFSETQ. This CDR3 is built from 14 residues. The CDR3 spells CASSLGAGNYGYTF. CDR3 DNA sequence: TGCGCCAGCAGCTTGGGGGCAGGAAACTATGGCTACACCTTC. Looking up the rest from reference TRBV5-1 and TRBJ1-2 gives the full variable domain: KAGVTQTPRYLIKTRGQQVTLSCSPISGHRSVSWYQQTPGQGLQFLFEYFSETQRNKGNFPGRFSGRQFSNSRSEMNVSTLELGDSALYLCASSLGAGNYGYTFGSGTRLTVV.

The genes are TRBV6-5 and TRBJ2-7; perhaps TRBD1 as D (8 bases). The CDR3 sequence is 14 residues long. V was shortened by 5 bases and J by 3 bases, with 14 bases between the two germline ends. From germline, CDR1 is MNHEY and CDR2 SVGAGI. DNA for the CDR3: TGTGCCAGCAGTATATACAGGGGGGGCTACGAGCAGTACGTC. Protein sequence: CASSIYRGGYEQYV.

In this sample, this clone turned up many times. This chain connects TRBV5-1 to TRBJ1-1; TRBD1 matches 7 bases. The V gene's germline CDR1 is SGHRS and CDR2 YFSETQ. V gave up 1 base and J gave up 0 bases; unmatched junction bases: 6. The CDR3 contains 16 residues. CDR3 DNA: TGCGCCAGCAGCTTGTTAGGGGGCACAATGAACACTGAAGCTTTCTTT. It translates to CASSLLGGTMNTEAFF. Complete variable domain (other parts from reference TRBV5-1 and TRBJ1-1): KAGVTQTPRYLIKTRGQQVTLSCSPISGHRSVSWYQQTPGQGLQFLFEYFSETQRNKGNFPGRFSGRQFSNSRSEMNVSTLELGDSALYLCASSLLGGTMNTEAFFGQGTRLTVV.

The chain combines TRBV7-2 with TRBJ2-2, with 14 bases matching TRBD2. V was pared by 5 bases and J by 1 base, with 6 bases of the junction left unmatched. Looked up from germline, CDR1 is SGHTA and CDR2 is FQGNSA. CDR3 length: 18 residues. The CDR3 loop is CASSASGTSGGNTGELFF. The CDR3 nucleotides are TGTGCCAGCAGCGCCTCCGGGACTAGCGGGGGGAACACCGGGGAGCTGTTTTTT.

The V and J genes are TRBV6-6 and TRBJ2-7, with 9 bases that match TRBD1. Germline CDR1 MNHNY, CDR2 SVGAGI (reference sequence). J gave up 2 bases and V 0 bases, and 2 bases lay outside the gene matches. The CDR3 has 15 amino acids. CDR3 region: CASSYSGQGTYEQYV. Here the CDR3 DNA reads TGTGCCAGCAGTTACTCGGGACAGGGCACCTACGAGCAGTACGTC.

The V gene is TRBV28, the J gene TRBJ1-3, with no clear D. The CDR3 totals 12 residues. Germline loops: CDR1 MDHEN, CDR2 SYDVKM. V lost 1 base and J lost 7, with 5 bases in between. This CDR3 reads CASSLSVNTIYF. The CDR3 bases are TGTGCCAGCAGTTTATCCGTTAACACCATATATTTT.

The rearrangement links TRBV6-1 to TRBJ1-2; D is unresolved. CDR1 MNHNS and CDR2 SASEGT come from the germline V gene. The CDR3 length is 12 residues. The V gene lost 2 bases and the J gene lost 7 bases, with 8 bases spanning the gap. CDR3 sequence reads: CASSEYGVGYTF. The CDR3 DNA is TGTGCCAGCAGTGAATACGGGGTTGGCTACACCTTC.

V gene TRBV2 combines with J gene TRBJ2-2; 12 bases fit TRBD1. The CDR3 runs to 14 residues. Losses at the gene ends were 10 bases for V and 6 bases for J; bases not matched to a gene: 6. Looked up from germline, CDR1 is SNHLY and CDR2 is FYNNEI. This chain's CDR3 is CAIRDRGRPGELFF. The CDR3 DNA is TGTGCCATCCGGGACAGGGGGCGCCCCGGGGAGCTGTTTTTT.

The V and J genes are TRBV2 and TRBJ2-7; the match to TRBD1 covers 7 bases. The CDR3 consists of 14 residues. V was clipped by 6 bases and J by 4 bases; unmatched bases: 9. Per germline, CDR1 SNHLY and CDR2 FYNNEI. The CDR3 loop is CASRVQGGWYEQYF. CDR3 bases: TGTGCCAGCAGAGTACAAGGGGGCTGGTACGAGCAGTACTTC.